Reported below is one T cell receptor (beta chain). The sample originates from a study of blood T cell repertoires in COVID-19. Per the original data handling: Using reference gene primer amplification, nucleated cell counts were estimated. Method: immunoSEQ multiplex PCR; TCRdb's copy keeps in-frame clones and lacks some. Clone size and the V and J calls come from that table; the DNA yielded D and trimming. This sample has some 190,000 clones, with around 76% found just once. The CDR3 consists of 13 residues. V gave up 5 bases and J gave up 4 bases, with 11 bases separating them. The germline CDR1 and CDR2 sequences are LNHNV and YYDKDF (reference sequence).

Specimen: peripheral blood. This sequence was found in a woman in her forties or fifties with active or convalescent COVID-19. The chain joins TRBV15 to TRBJ2-5, with a tentative D call TRBD1 (6 bases). In nucleotides, the CDR3 is TGTGCCACCAGCCTGGCCAGGGGAGAGACCCAGTACTTC. Translating gives CATSLARGETQYF. The variable domain in full, completed from reference TRBV15 and TRBJ2-5, reads DAMVIQNPRYQVTQFGKPVTLSCSQTLNHNVMYWYQQKSSQAPKLLFHYYDKDFNNEADTPDNFQSRRPNTSFCFLDIRSPGLGDTAMYLCATSLARGETQYFGPGTRLLVL.